These 3 T cell receptor beta chains were sequenced from one sample in a study of blood T cell repertoires in COVID-19. Data came from immunoSEQ multiplex PCR; TCRdb stores just in-frame clones and leaves some out. Counted here are around 220,000 clones, 75% to 90% occurring once; the ten biggest clones make up approximately 5%. Sequencing was carried out using peripheral blood. These receptor sequences come from a human donor in a cohort sampled during active COVID-19.

V gene TRBV27 combines with J gene TRBJ2-1, with TRBD1 matching over 10 bases. The CDR3 is 15 residues long. Germline V CDR1 and CDR2: MNHEY, SMNVEV (reference sequence). V gave up 5 bases and J gave up 7 bases; unmatched junction bases: 8. The CDR3, as DNA: TGTGCCAGCAGTGGGGGACAGGGGATAGAGAATGAGCAGTTCTTC. Translation: CASSGGQGIENEQFF.

J is TRBJ2-7 and V is TRBV19; D call uncertain. Trimming shortened V by 6 bases and J by 6 bases, and 15 bases separated the two germline ends. Germline CDR1 is LNHDA and CDR2 is SQIVND (reference sequence). This CDR3 contains 13 residues. The CDR3 loop is CASRTSSGAEQYF. In nucleotides, the CDR3 is TGTGCCAGTAGAACCTCCTCAGGTGCCGAGCAGTACTTC.

In its sample, this clone was seen a few times. V gene TRBV6-6 combines with J gene TRBJ1-1; D perhaps matches TRBD1 (5 bases). V gave up 0 bases and J gave up 0 bases, with 8 bases separating them. Germline CDR1 and CDR2: MNHNY and SVGAGI (reference sequence). The length of the CDR3 is 15 residues. The CDR3 loop reads CASSYSRGMNTEAFF. The DNA of the CDR3 is TGTGCCAGCAGTTACTCGCGGGGGATGAACACTGAAGCTTTCTTT.